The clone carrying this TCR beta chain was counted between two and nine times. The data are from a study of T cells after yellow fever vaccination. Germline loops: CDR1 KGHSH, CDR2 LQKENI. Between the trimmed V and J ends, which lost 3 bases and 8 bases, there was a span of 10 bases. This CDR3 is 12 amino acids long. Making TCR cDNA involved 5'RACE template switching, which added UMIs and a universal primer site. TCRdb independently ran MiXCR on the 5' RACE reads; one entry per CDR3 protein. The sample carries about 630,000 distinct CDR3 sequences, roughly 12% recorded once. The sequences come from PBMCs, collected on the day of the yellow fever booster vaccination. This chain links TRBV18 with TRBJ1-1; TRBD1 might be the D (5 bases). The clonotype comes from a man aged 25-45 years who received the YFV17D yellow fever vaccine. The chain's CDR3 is CASSPLTAEAFF. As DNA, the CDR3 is TGTGCCAGCTCACCCCTGACAGCCGAAGCTTTCTTT.